This passage covers 24 T cell receptor beta chains from one sample sequenced in a study of CD8+ T cells in alopecia areata. Extraction and reverse transcription of RNA yielded cDNA as the sequencing template. The repertoire was sequenced with immunoSEQ multiplex PCR; TCRdb's copy has only in-frame clones and lacks some. This repertoire shows around 300,000 clones, 50% to 75% found once; its top ten account for 0.9% to 0.95%. As for treatment: oral pan-JAK inhibitor, 5-10 mg twice daily. The input for sequencing was CD4+ T cells sorted from blood, taken around week 53, from a patient treated with tofacitinib. These receptors originate from a human donor with alopecia areata.

The chain is built from TRBV2 and TRBJ1-2; 7 bases agree with TRBD1. The CDR3 covers 14 residues. Unmatched junction bases numbered 8, after V lost 3 bases and J lost 7 bases. Germline V CDR1 and CDR2: SNHLY, FYNNEI. DNA of the CDR3: TGTGCCAGCAGTGAGGTGGTAGGGGGCCGTGGCTACACCTTC. Encoded protein: CASSEVVGGRGYTF. Together with reference TRBV2 and TRBJ1-2, the CDR3 gives the full variable domain: EPEVTQTPSHQVTQMGQEVILRCVPISNHLYFYWYRQILGQKVEFLVSFYNNEISEKSEIFDDQFSVERPDGSNFTLKIRSTKLEDSAMYFCASSEVVGGRGYTFGSGTRLTVV.

The sample holds a few counts of this clone. This CDR3 is CASSLALRTGGNYGYTF. The CDR3 coding sequence is TGTGCCAGCAGCTTAGCGCTACGGACAGGGGGCAACTATGGCTACACCTTC. The chain uses TRBV7-8 and TRBJ1-2; 11 bases fit TRBD1. Unmatched junction bases numbered 5, after V lost 0 bases and J lost 2 bases. The CDR3 is 17 amino acids. The germline V gene has CDR1 SGHVS and CDR2 FQNEAQ. Variable domain in full (rest from reference TRBV7-8 and TRBJ1-2): GAGVSQSPRYKVAKRGQDVALRCDPISGHVSLFWYQQALGQGPEFLTYFQNEAQLDKSGLPSDRFFAERPEGSVSTLKIQRTQQEDSAVYLCASSLALRTGGNYGYTFGSGTRLTVV.

The chain couples TRBV27 to TRBJ2-7, with D possibly TRBD1 on 6 matching bases. CDR1 MNHEY and CDR2 SMNVEV come from the germline V gene (reference sequence). The CDR3 has 14 residues. Trimming stripped 6 bases from V and 0 bases from J, with 12 bases between. DNA of the CDR3: TGTGCCAGCAGACCGGCAGGGGTCTCCTACGAGCAGTACTTC. Its protein product is CASRPAGVSYEQYF.

V usage is TRBV30 and J usage is TRBJ2-3; the match to TRBD1 covers 8 bases. CDR1 and CDR2 from the germline V gene are GTSNPN and SVGIG (reference sequence). Trimming removed 3 bases from V and 2 bases from J; junction bases left unmatched: 7. CDR3 length: 15 residues. The CDR3 bases are TGTGCCTGGAGGCGGACAGGGAGCTACACAGATACGCAGTATTTT. It codes for CAWRRTGSYTDTQYF.

The chain employs TRBV11-2 and TRBJ2-3; perhaps TRBD2 as D (6 bases). Germline V gives CDR1 SGHAT, CDR2 FQNNGV. The CDR3 runs to 16 residues. V gave up 0 bases and J gave up 4 bases, with 14 bases separating them. This chain's CDR3 is CASSLDQAGVADTQYF. CDR3 nucleotide sequence: TGTGCCAGCAGCTTAGATCAAGCGGGTGTAGCAGATACGCAGTATTTT.

The rearrangement uses TRBV6-6 and TRBJ2-5, with 9 nucleotides matching TRBD2. CDR1 is MNHNY, CDR2 SVGAGI, per germline (reference sequence). After removal of 6 bases from V and 0 bases from J, the junction contained 5 bases not matched to a gene. The CDR3 is 15 amino acids. The DNA for the CDR3 is TGTGCCAGCAGCGAACTAGCGGGTGACCAAGAGACCCAGTACTTC. Protein product: CASSELAGDQETQYF.

The rearrangement links TRBV25-1 to TRBJ1-1; D perhaps matches TRBD1 (5 bases). Trimming pared 3 bases from V and 9 bases from J, leaving 8 bases between. The CDR3 consists of 11 residues. CDR1 and CDR2 from the germline V gene are MGHDK and SYGVNS. CDR3 protein: CASSDWGQAFF. Written as DNA, the CDR3 is TGTGCCAGCAGTGATTGGGGCCAAGCTTTCTTT. The whole variable domain, filled in from reference TRBV25-1 and TRBJ1-1, reads EADIYQTPRYLVIGTGKKITLECSQTMGHDKMYWYQQDPGMELHLIHYSYGVNSTEKGDLSSESTVSRIRTEHFPLTLESARPSHTSQYLCASSDWGQAFFGQGTRLTVV.

This chain links TRBV18 with TRBJ1-1; D unclear. Trimming took 1 base from V and 1 from J, leaving 10 bases between them. Per germline, CDR1 KGHSH and CDR2 LQKENI. The CDR3 runs 15 residues. The CDR3 is CASSPLGTSNTEAFF. DNA for the CDR3: TGTGCCAGCTCACCACTGGGCACCTCGAACACTGAAGCTTTCTTT.

This clone was seen only a few times. The rearrangement links TRBV7-2 to TRBJ2-5; D is perhaps TRBD1 or TRBD2 (5 bases each). V gave up 3 bases and J gave up 1 base, with 9 bases separating them. CDR1 and CDR2 (germline): SGHTA, FQGNSA. This CDR3 has 14 amino acids. The CDR3 is CASSLGRVQETQYF. The CDR3 DNA is TGTGCCAGCAGCTTGGGACGCGTCCAAGAGACCCAGTACTTC.

The table lists this clone with a count of one. The chain combines TRBV15 with TRBJ2-7, with 7 bases identical to TRBD2. V shed 4 bases and J 2 bases; nucleotides not matched to a gene: 11. The CDR3 loop spans 16 amino acids. Germline V lookup: CDR1 LNHNV, CDR2 YYDKDF (reference sequence). The CDR3 spells CATSTRGGIPPYEQYF. The CDR3 DNA follows: TGTGCCACCAGCACTAGGGGAGGGATACCCCCCTACGAGCAGTACTTC.

J is TRBJ2-5 and V is TRBV5-4; D might be TRBD2 (5 bases). Germline V gene data show CDR1 as SGHNT and CDR2 as YYREEE (reference sequence). The CDR3 is 14 residues long. Trimming left V 3 bases short and J 7 bases short, with 16 bases between. As DNA, the CDR3 is TGTGCCAGCAGCTCGACCGGACTCTTGGGGACCCAGTACTTC. Protein sequence: CASSSTGLLGTQYF.

The chain links TRBV30 to TRBJ1-2; a possible D gene is TRBD1 (6 bases). This CDR3 has 15 residues. The V gene lost 3 bases and the J gene lost 0 bases, with 14 bases spanning the gap. Germline assignment: CDR1 GTSNPN and CDR2 SVGIG (reference sequence). The CDR3 here is CAWSPRDKSNYGYTF. The DNA for the CDR3 is TGTGCCTGGAGCCCCCGGGACAAATCTAACTATGGCTACACCTTC.

This chain uses TRBV6-6 with TRBJ2-3; D unresolved. Germline V CDR1 and CDR2: MNHNY, SVGAGI (reference sequence). With 2 bases removed from V and 0 bases from J, the gap between germline ends came to 9 bases. The CDR3 has 15 residues. The CDR3, as DNA: TGTGCCAGCAGTTACGAAGCATCTAGCACAGATACGCAGTATTTT. Amino acids: CASSYEASSTDTQYF.

This chain uses TRBV2 with TRBJ2-7, with TRBD1 identical over 7 bases. This CDR3 has 11 amino acids. Trimming removed 9 bases from V and 3 bases from J; junction bases left unmatched: 2. Germline CDR1 reads SNHLY; CDR2 reads FYNNEI. CDR3 sequence (DNA): TGTGCCAGAAGACAGGGCTACGAGCAGTACTTC. It encodes CARRQGYEQYF.

This clone was observed a handful of times. The chain joins TRBV6-5 to TRBJ2-1; tentatively, D is TRBD1 or TRBD2 (6 bases each). The germline V gene encodes CDR1 MNHEY and CDR2 SVGAGI. This CDR3 is built from 15 residues. V was cut by 6 bases and J by 5 bases, with 17 bases left in between. The CDR3, as DNA: TGTGCCAGCAGCCCCAACCCGGGGGCCCACAATGAGCAGTTCTTC. It codes for CASSPNPGAHNEQFF.

DNA of the CDR3: TGTGCCACCAGCAGAATTACGATGAGGGCGGGGGGAAGCTCCTACAATGAGCAGTTCTTC. Translating it yields CATSRITMRAGGSSYNEQFF. The chain uses TRBV15 and TRBJ2-1; 8 nucleotides agree with TRBD2. Per the germline V gene, CDR1 is LNHNV and CDR2 is YYDKDF (reference sequence). The V and J ends lost 2 bases and 0 bases, in that order; junction bases with no gene match: 15. This CDR3 is built from 20 residues. Combining the CDR3 with reference TRBV15 and TRBJ2-1 gives the whole variable domain DAMVIQNPRYQVTQFGKPVTLSCSQTLNHNVMYWYQQKSSQAPKLLFHYYDKDFNNEADTPDNFQSRRPNTSFCFLDIRSPGLGDTAMYLCATSRITMRAGGSSYNEQFFGPGTRLTVL.

This clone was seen more than once but under ten times. The CDR3 region is CATSRDKAGRNEQFF. The CDR3 DNA sequence: TGTGCCACCAGCAGAGATAAGGCAGGGAGGAATGAGCAGTTCTTC. The chain is built from TRBV15 and TRBJ2-1; D is possibly TRBD2 (6 bases). The CDR3 is 15 amino acids. The germline gives CDR1 LNHNV, CDR2 YYDKDF (reference sequence). V was clipped by 0 bases and J by 7 bases, with 13 bases between them.

This clone occurred a few times. The rearrangement links TRBV6-5 to TRBJ2-1, with D possibly being TRBD1 (5 bases). CDR3 length equals 12 residues. CDR1 MNHEY and CDR2 SVGAGI come from the germline V gene. The V gene lost 2 bases and the J gene lost 9 bases, with 8 bases spanning the gap. The CDR3 loop reads CASSYTGREQFF. Written as DNA, the CDR3 is TGTGCCAGCAGTTACACAGGTCGTGAGCAGTTCTTC.

The chain is built from TRBV4-2 and TRBJ1-5; TRBD1 might be the D (5 bases). The CDR3 runs to 13 residues. In germline, CDR1 is LGHNA, CDR2 YNFKEQ. Between the trimmed V and J ends, which lost 4 bases and 5 bases, there was a span of 9 bases. Here the CDR3 reads CASSPQGDQPQHF. The CDR3 DNA reads as TGTGCCAGCAGCCCCCAAGGGGATCAGCCCCAGCATTTT.

This clone was detected a few times. V is TRBV7-8 and J is TRBJ1-3; D might be TRBD1 (6 bases). The CDR3 loop spans 16 amino acids. Trimming took off 1 base at V and 0 bases at J, with 10 bases between the two ends. Per the germline V gene, CDR1 is SGHVS and CDR2 is FQNEAQ. This CDR3 is CASSLGRRGSGNTIYF. Here the CDR3 DNA reads TGTGCCAGCAGCTTAGGTCGCAGGGGCTCTGGAAACACCATATATTTT.

The rearrangement links TRBV5-6 to TRBJ2-7, with TRBD1 identical over 11 bases. The CDR3 contains 17 residues. V trimming: 0 bases; J trimming: 3 bases; junction bases outside the gene matches: 8. Germline loops: CDR1 SGHDT, CDR2 YYEEEE. CDR3 sequence reads: CASSLVVGQGAIYEQYF. In DNA, the CDR3 is TGTGCCAGCAGCTTGGTTGTCGGACAGGGGGCGATCTACGAGCAGTACTTC.

This clone came up a few times. The chain joins TRBV7-9 to TRBJ1-6; perhaps TRBD1 as D (6 bases). V lost 1 base and J 5 bases, leaving 9 bases between the germline ends. The length of the CDR3 is 15 residues. Germline V CDR1 and CDR2: SEHNR, FQNEAQ (reference sequence). CDR3 nucleotides: TGTGCCAGCAGCTTAGAGGACAGAAATAATTCACCCCTCCACTTT. Protein sequence: CASSLEDRNNSPLHF.

This clone has a handful of counts. V gene TRBV19 combines with J gene TRBJ2-2; D call uncertain. There are 13 residues in the CDR3. CDR1 and CDR2 from the germline V gene are LNHDA and SQIVND (reference sequence). The germline V and J ends were trimmed by 6 bases and 7 bases, with 12 bases remaining between them. The CDR3 here is CASSPLRNGELFF. The CDR3 DNA reads TGTGCCAGTAGCCCATTAAGGAACGGGGAGCTGTTTTTT.

The chain combines TRBV7-6 with TRBJ2-1; no clear D gene. Trimming took off 2 bases at V and 5 bases at J, with 1 base between the two ends. The germline V gene encodes CDR1 SGHVS and CDR2 FNYEAQ. This CDR3 spans 11 amino acids. Here the CDR3 reads CASSLNNEQFF. The CDR3 nucleotides read TGTGCCAGCAGCTTAAACAATGAGCAGTTCTTC.